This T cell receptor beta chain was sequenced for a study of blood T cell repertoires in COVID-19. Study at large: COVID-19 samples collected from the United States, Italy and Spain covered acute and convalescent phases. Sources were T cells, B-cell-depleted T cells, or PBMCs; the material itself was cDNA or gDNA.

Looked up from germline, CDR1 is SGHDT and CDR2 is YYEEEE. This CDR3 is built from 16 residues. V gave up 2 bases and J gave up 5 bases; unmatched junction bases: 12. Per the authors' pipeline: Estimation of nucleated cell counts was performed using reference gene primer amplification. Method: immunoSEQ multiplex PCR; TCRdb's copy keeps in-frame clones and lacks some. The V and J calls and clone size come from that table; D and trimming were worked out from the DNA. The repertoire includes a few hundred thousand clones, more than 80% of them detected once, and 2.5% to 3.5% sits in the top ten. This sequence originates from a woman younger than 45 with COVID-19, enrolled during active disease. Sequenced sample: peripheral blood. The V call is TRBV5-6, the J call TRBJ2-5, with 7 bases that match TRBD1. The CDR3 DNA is TGTGCCAGCAGCTTTCCGACAGGGCCGCGCGGGGAGACCCAGTACTTC. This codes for CASSFPTGPRGETQYF. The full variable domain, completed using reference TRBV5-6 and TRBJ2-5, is DAGVTQSPTHLIKTRGQQVTLRCSPKSGHDTVSWYQQALGQGPQFIFQYYEEEERQRGNFPDRFSGHQFPNYSSELNVNALLLGDSALYLCASSFPTGPRGETQYFGPGTRLLVL.